The 15 T cell receptor beta chains below all came from one sample that was sequenced in a study of cytomegalovirus exposure and HLA in healthy donors (dated by TCRdb to about 2017). Libraries were constructed by the immunoSEQ multiplex PCR assay. For the multiplex PCR, a mixture combining 60 forward primers for TCR Vbeta segments and 13 reverse primers for TCR Jbeta segments was used. As stored in TCRdb, this immuneACCESS dataset retains in-frame rearrangements with V and J assigned. A fraction of the clones does not appear; measured against another copy, unresolved V genes explain less than half of the discrepancy, and the remainder lacks a known reason. Across this sample there are some 76,000 clones, with about four fifths seen only once. The top ten hold around an eighth of the sample. Sample: PBMCs. Receptors originate from a male donor in good health and CMV-seropositive.

This clone was picked up one time. The chain couples TRBV7-6 to TRBJ2-5, with 10 nucleotides matching TRBD1. This CDR3 is built from 14 residues. Trimming cost V 5 bases and J 1 base; bases outside gene matches: 1. CDR1 and CDR2 from the germline V gene are SGHVS and FNYEAQ. In nucleotides, the CDR3 is TGTGCCAGCAGCGGGACAGGGGCCCAAGAGACCCAGTACTTC. This codes for CASSGTGAQETQYF.

The chain combines TRBV4-1 with TRBJ2-7, with 7 bases matching TRBD2. The junction had 9 bases not matched to a gene; V was cut back by 0 bases and J by 1 base. CDR1 and CDR2 from the germline V gene are MGHRA and YSYEKL. The CDR3 is 17 amino acids. The CDR3 sequence: CASSQEGGAGISYEQYF. DNA for the CDR3: TGCGCCAGCAGCCAAGAGGGTGGAGCGGGGATATCCTACGAGCAGTACTTC.

The V call is TRBV5-1, the J call TRBJ2-7, with unresolved D. The CDR3 length is 11 residues. The V end was cut by 0 bases, the J end by 7 bases, with 5 bases between. The germline V gene encodes CDR1 SGHRS and CDR2 YFSETQ. DNA for the CDR3: TGCGCCAGCAGCTTGGGTATAGAGCAGTACTTC. Translated, it gives CASSLGIEQYF.

The chain couples TRBV6-1 to TRBJ2-7, with 10 nucleotides matching TRBD2. Germline CDR1 reads MNHNS; CDR2 reads SASEGT. The trim removed 5 bases at V and 6 bases at J, leaving 10 bases unmatched. This CDR3 is built from 15 residues. For the CDR3, the DNA is TGTGCCAGCAGTAGCGGGGGGGCTCCTCGGGGCGAGCAGTACTTC. Protein sequence: CASSSGGAPRGEQYF.

The chain combines TRBV11-2 with TRBJ2-7, with 8 bases identical to TRBD1. This CDR3 comprises 15 residues. The germline V gene encodes CDR1 SGHAT and CDR2 FQNNGV. The ends lost 5 bases at V and 6 bases at J; junction bases unmatched: 12. This CDR3 is CASSPDRAASGEQYF. For the CDR3, the DNA is TGTGCCAGCAGCCCGGACAGGGCCGCGTCGGGCGAGCAGTACTTC.

This rearrangement joins TRBV5-1 to TRBJ2-5; 12 bases line up with TRBD2. The CDR3 is 15 amino acids. In germline, CDR1 is SGHRS, CDR2 YFSETQ. Germline trimming cut 3 bases from V and 4 bases from J; bases unmatched to any gene: 4. The CDR3 spells CASSSWTSGTETQYF. The CDR3 coding sequence is TGCGCCAGCAGCTCCTGGACTAGCGGGACAGAGACCCAGTACTTC.

The chain couples TRBV5-1 to TRBJ2-3; TRBD1 is a possible D gene (5 bases). CDR1 SGHRS and CDR2 YFSETQ come from the germline V gene. The V end lost 4 bases, the J end lost 6 bases, and 12 bases lay between the germline ends. The CDR3 covers 13 residues. Here the CDR3 DNA reads TGCGCCAGCAGCACCAAGACAGCCGATACGCAGTATTTT. This encodes CASSTKTADTQYF. Full variable domain (rest looked up from reference TRBV5-1 and TRBJ2-3): KAGVTQTPRYLIKTRGQQVTLSCSPISGHRSVSWYQQTPGQGLQFLFEYFSETQRNKGNFPGRFSGRQFSNSRSEMNVSTLELGDSALYLCASSTKTADTQYFGPGTRLTVL.

The V call is TRBV28, the J call TRBJ1-2, with TRBD1 matching 10 bases. J gave up 4 bases and V 6 bases, and 5 bases lay outside the gene matches. There are 14 residues in the CDR3. CDR1 MDHEN and CDR2 SYDVKM come from the germline V gene. CDR3 residues: CASRDRGSGYGYTF. In nucleotides, the CDR3 is TGTGCCAGCAGGGACAGGGGGTCGGGCTATGGCTACACCTTC.

This sequence joins TRBV9 and TRBJ2-1; TRBD1 might be the D (6 bases). CDR1 SGDLS and CDR2 YYNGEE come from the germline V gene. The V and J ends lost 0 bases and 6 bases respectively, with 13 bases between them. The CDR3 length is 15 residues. CDR3 DNA: TGTGCCAGCAGCGTAGGAGGACCACAGGGCAATGAGCAGTTCTTC. Translating gives CASSVGGPQGNEQFF. Full variable domain (rest looked up from reference TRBV9 and TRBJ2-1): DSGVTQTPKHLITATGQRVTLRCSPRSGDLSVYWYQQSLDQGLQFLIQYYNGEERAKGNILERFSAQQFPDLHSELNLSSLELGDSALYFCASSVGGPQGNEQFFGPGTRLTVL.

The V and J genes are TRBV5-1 and TRBJ2-5; no definite D call. The CDR3 is 12 amino acids. Germline assignment: CDR1 SGHRS and CDR2 YFSETQ. Trimming took off 4 bases at V and 3 bases at J, with 7 bases between the two ends. This CDR3 reads CASSPTEETQYF. The CDR3 DNA follows: TGCGCCAGCAGCCCCACAGAAGAGACCCAGTACTTC.

The rearrangement links TRBV27 to TRBJ2-2; 10 bases line up with TRBD2. The CDR3 consists of 18 residues. Trimming removed 5 bases from V and 6 bases from J; junction bases left unmatched: 15. The V gene's germline CDR1 is MNHEY and CDR2 SMNVEV (reference sequence). CDR3 region: CASSPYEQRGGLAGELFF. Written as DNA, the CDR3 is TGTGCCAGCAGTCCCTACGAGCAGCGGGGGGGGTTGGCCGGGGAGCTGTTTTTT.

The chain employs TRBV30 and TRBJ2-7, with 11 positions matching TRBD2. Per germline, CDR1 GTSNPN and CDR2 SVGIG (reference sequence). The CDR3 sequence is 15 residues long. J lost 6 bases, V lost 1 base, and 8 bases had no gene match. CDR3 amino acids: CAWSEVLAGVGEQYF. CDR3 nucleotide sequence: TGTGCCTGGAGTGAGGTACTAGCGGGAGTCGGCGAGCAGTACTTC. The complete variable domain, with remaining parts taken from reference TRBV30 and TRBJ2-7, reads SQTIHQWPATLVQPVGSPLSLECTVEGTSNPNLYWYRQAAGRGLQLLFYSVGIGQISSEVPQNLSASRPQDRQFILSSKKLLLSDSGFYLCAWSEVLAGVGEQYFGPGTRLTVT.

The chain joins TRBV28 to TRBJ1-5; the D gene is possibly TRBD1 (5 bases). CDR3 length: 14 amino acids. CDR1 and CDR2 from the germline V gene are MDHEN and SYDVKM. V was shortened by 3 bases and J by 7 bases, with 13 bases between the two germline ends. The CDR3 loop reads CASSFGGGIQPQHF. CDR3 DNA: TGTGCCAGCAGTTTTGGGGGGGGGATCCAGCCCCAGCATTTT.

This sequence joins TRBV18 and TRBJ2-2, with 7 bases fitting TRBD1. V was clipped by 6 bases and J by 6 bases; unmatched bases: 4. CDR1 is KGHSH, CDR2 LQKENI, per germline. CDR3 length: 13 residues. The DNA of the CDR3 is TGTGCCAGCTCGACAGGGTTCCCCGGGGAGCTGTTTTTT. Protein sequence: CASSTGFPGELFF.

The CDR3 spells CASSNYYEQYF. CDR3 sequence (DNA): TGTGCCAGCAGTAACTACTACGAGCAGTACTTC. V usage is TRBV27 and J usage is TRBJ2-7; no clear D. The germline CDR1 and CDR2 sequences are MNHEY and SMNVEV (reference sequence). This CDR3 is 11 amino acids long. V was trimmed by 5 bases and J by 3 bases, leaving 5 bases between them.